This T cell receptor (beta chain) came from a study of blood T cells in healthy people across ages (dated by TCRdb to 2013 to 2016). For the wider study: In model experiments, template switching captured roughly one uniquely barcoded TCR beta cDNA molecule for every two T cells. To avoid experimental bias, donors of different ages were spread randomly across the sequencing lanes. Two additional independent replicas of 1 million unique cDNA reads from the same blood draw were analyzed for two donors (one aged 18 to 29 and one aged 80 or older). Using deep sequencing normalized with unique cDNA molecular identifiers, the study measured how TCR beta repertoire diversity changes with age. The donors were divided into four age groups: young (average about 16 years), middle-aged (around 37), aged (around 67) and long-lived (approximately 74).

General conclusions and limits of the study: Estimates of total diversity from one million sequenced T cells were regarded as lower bounds and underestimates. The CMV infection status of donors was not known, potentially confounding age-related changes in expanded clonotypes. There was a strong correlation between observed TCR beta diversity and the percentage of naive T cells measured by flow cytometry. Compared with the aged group, more naive CD4+ T cells, fewer expanded clones and increased TCR diversity were shown by the long-lived group, suggesting age selection. Conclusive comparison of naive and antigen-experienced compartments was prevented by the profiling of bulk unsorted PBMCs. Observed TCR beta diversity per million T cells fell roughly linearly with age, and a significant reduction was already apparent by age roughly 40.

This clonotype was detected only a few times. There is no known antigen for this receptor. Base-call qualities are not available, and no considerably larger clone is one nucleotide away. Library preparation employed 5' RACE. The listed sequencing device is Illumina HiSeq 2500. A second PCR of about 6 to 12 cycles was run with a J-beta primer mix and a sample-barcoded 5' primer. Each TCR beta cDNA molecule received a unique molecular identifier from a template-switch 5' adaptor carrying 12 random nucleotides. Each sample yielded at least 2.5 million CDR3-containing paired-end reads. The Mint cDNA synthesis kit, primed by a TRBC-specific oligonucleotide, was used to synthesize first-strand cDNA from all RNA. All cDNA was treated with uracil-DNA glycosylase and then went through a first 18-cycle PCR with the universal primers M1SS and BC2_uni_R. The authors processed their data as follows. For normalization, 1 million high-quality reads were randomly selected from each sample, with every read carrying a distinct molecular identifier. Instead of being binned into consensus sequences, reads that shared molecular identifiers were thrown out. MiTCR, with a Q25 quality threshold and the strictest error-elimination algorithm, was used for CDR3 identification, clonotype clustering and error correction. Lower-bound total TCR beta diversity was estimated with a nonparametric unseen species model using Euler transformation. TCRdb reanalyzed the raw reads on its own, using fastp at Q25 for trimming and MiXCR for clone calling, and kept in-frame beta chains. Every distinct CDR3 protein forms one entry, paired with its most common genes and DNA. Clone size and V and J calls follow TCRdb, not the original study. The sample table holds a few hundred thousand distinct CDR3 sequences, of which about half were seen once. Together, the top ten hold under 60% of the sample.

The 40 or so donors, aged roughly 6 to 100 years, were systemically healthy Caucasian individuals from Russia. Each donor gave around 9.8 milliliters of peripheral blood, collected into EDTA-treated Vacutainer tubes. Ficoll-Paque density-gradient centrifugation was used to isolate PBMCs, with at least 6 million per sample. Trizol reagent was used to extract total RNA from the PBMCs, yielding at least 5.5 micrograms per sample. The percentages of naive CD45RAhigh/CD27high T cells were determined by flow cytometry on a PBMC aliquot from every donor. This TCR came from a man between 60 and 75 years old in good health. Sequencing was done on a sample of blood.

For the CDR3, the sequence is CASSSGYTSNEQFF. The nucleotide sequence is TGTGCCAGCAGCTCTGGATACACCTCCAATGAGCAGTTCTTC. Rearrangement joined TRBV11-2 to TRBJ2-1, with an unclear D gene assignment. Deletion took 4 bases off V and 6 bases off J, with a span of 13 bases between the germline ends. Inclusive of the bounding cysteine and phenylalanine, the CDR3 is 14 residues long. Only the CDR3 region is kept as DNA, spanning 42 bases read in frame from base 1. Sequences SGHAT (CDR1) and FQNNGV (CDR2) are obtained from the germline V gene.